A few counts support the clone carrying this T cell receptor (beta chain). These data come from a study of T cells after yellow fever vaccination. Each CDR3 protein gets one entry after TCRdb re-called the 5' RACE reads with MiXCR. The table includes 310,000 or so distinct CDR3 sequences, roughly 4% detected once. V lost 0 bases, J lost 1 base, and 9 bases lay in between. The CDR3 extends over 14 amino acids. Germline CDR1 is DFQATT and CDR2 is SNEGSKA (reference sequence). This sequence originates from a man aged 18-30 years who received the YFV17D yellow fever vaccine. J is TRBJ1-1 and V is TRBV20-1; D uncertain. The source was PBMCs, collected on the day of the yellow fever booster vaccination. As DNA, the CDR3 is TGCAGTGCTAGAGAATCCCGCCGGAACACTGAAGCTTTCTTT. The encoded protein is CSARESRRNTEAFF.